This T cell receptor beta chain comes out of a study of T cell repertoires in cytomegalovirus infection. Looking at the study overall: Matching HLA type and CMV infection were both indicated by public TCR beta signatures. The study's findings and limits: Clonotypes of TCR beta that were HLA-C-restricted and CMV-specific dominated the ex vivo response. Summed frequency of public TCR beta families distinguished CMV carriers with the relevant HLA.

Via MiXCR, TCRdb re-called the reads, giving one row per CDR3 protein. The sample lists about 260,000 distinct CDR3 sequences, 12% to 15% occurring once. At least ten counts were recorded for this clonotype. Its antigen is unidentified. The CDR3 sequence is 13 residues long. J was trimmed by 6 bases and V by 9 bases; bases with no gene match: 8. CDR1 is SGHTA and CDR2 is FQGNSA in the germline V gene. This chain joins TRBV7-2 and TRBJ2-1; 7 bases match TRBD1. The TCR comes from a human donor in good health (CMV status not recorded). Some clones in this sample may be carry-over from other donors' samples. The sample consisted of PBMCs. CDR3 region: CASRTGLFNEQFF. The DNA for the CDR3 is TGTGCCAGTCGGACAGGCCTCTTCAATGAGCAGTTCTTC.